This T cell receptor beta chain was found in a study of CD8+ T cells in alopecia areata. The overall study: Treated patients were given 5 to 10 mg oral tofacitinib twice daily.

Germline V lookup: CDR1 LNHDA, CDR2 SQIVND (reference sequence). V was pared by 3 bases and J by 3 bases, with 11 bases between. This CDR3 has 15 residues. This clone has only a few counts. Sorting from PBMCs produced CD4+ and CD8+ T cells. Extraction of RNA preceded its reverse transcription into cDNA, which served as the sequencing template. The data were produced by immunoSEQ multiplex PCR, yet TCRdb's version contains in-frame clones alone and is incomplete. The sample shows some 130,000 clones, around 60% of them seen only once. The receptor was derived from a human donor with alopecia areata. V usage is TRBV19 and J usage is TRBJ1-4; TRBD1 might be the D (6 bases). The specimen comprised CD4+ T cells sorted from blood, sampled at week 0. CDR3 region: CASSIFDRPNEKLFF. Here the CDR3 DNA reads TGTGCCAGTAGTATCTTCGACAGGCCTAATGAAAAACTGTTTTTT.